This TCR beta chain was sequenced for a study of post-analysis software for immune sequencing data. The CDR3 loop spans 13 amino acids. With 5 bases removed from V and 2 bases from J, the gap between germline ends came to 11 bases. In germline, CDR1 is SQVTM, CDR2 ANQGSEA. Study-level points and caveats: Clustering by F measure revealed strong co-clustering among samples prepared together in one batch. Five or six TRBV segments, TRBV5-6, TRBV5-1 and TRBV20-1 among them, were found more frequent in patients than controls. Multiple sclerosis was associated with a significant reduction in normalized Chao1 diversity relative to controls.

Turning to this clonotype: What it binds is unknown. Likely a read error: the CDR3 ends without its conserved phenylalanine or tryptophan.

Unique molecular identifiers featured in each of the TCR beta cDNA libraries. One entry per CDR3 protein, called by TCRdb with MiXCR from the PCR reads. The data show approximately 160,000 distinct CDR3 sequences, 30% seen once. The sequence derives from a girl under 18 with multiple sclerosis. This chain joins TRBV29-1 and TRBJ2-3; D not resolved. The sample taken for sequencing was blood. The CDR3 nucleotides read TGCAGCGTTCCCAGGAGCGACACAGATACGCAGTATGTT. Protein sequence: CSVPRSDTDTQYV.